These T cell receptor beta chains were read from a single sample in a study of blood T cell repertoires in COVID-19. Method: immunoSEQ multiplex PCR; TCRdb's copy keeps in-frame clones and lacks some. The data show about 250,000 clones, approximately 80% seen once. What was sequenced was peripheral blood. The receptor set was obtained from a man between 40 and 49 years old with acute or convalescent COVID-19. The CDR3 runs from the conserved cysteine through the conserved F or W.

length: 15; V: TRBV21-1; J: TRBJ1-5; CDR3: CASSSYRHFNQPQHF
length: 13; V: TRBV25-1; J: TRBJ2-7; CDR3: CASSRSGSDEQYF
length: 12; V: TRBV10-3; J: TRBJ2-7; CDR3: CAISDTPGEQYF
length: 15; V: TRBV7-9; J: TRBJ1-5; CDR3: CASSPQGIDNQPQHF
length: 13; V: TRBV27; J: TRBJ2-7; CDR3: CASSHGQGFQQYF
length: 14; V: TRBV3-1/TRBV3-2; J: TRBJ1-5; CDR3: CASSQDPGDQPQHF
length: 16; V: TRBV25-1; J: TRBJ1-4; CDR3: CASSDPGGTGNEKLFF
length: 16; V: TRBV15; J: TRBJ1-4; CDR3: CATSRGDSGTNEKLFF
length: 13; V: TRBV5-1; J: TRBJ1-2; CDR3: CASSWRTDDGYTF
length: 15; V: TRBV3-1/TRBV3-2; J: TRBJ1-5; CDR3: CASSKGVGANQPQHF
length: 11; V: TRBV3-1/TRBV3-2; J: TRBJ1-1; CDR3: CASKQGTEAFF
length: 15; V: TRBV5-6; J: TRBJ1-1; CDR3: CASRRTPATGEEAFF
length: 13; V: TRBV20-1; J: TRBJ1-2; CDR3: CSASIQVNYGYTF
length: 15; V: TRBV19; J: TRBJ1-5; CDR3: CASTPLDRPLSAQHF
length: 17; V: TRBV18; J: TRBJ2-1; CDR3: CASSPLSSGGPSNEQFF
length: 14; V: TRBV30; J: TRBJ2-1; CDR3: CALLHSEAHNEQFF
length: 12; V: TRBV20-1; J: TRBJ2-7; CDR3: CSASQGDYEQYF
length: 12; V: TRBV7-9; J: TRBJ1-5; CDR3: CASSNQGQPQHF
length: 16; V: TRBV19; J: TRBJ2-1; CDR3: CASSIGKAGRYNEQFF
length: 14; V: TRBV27; J: TRBJ2-3; CDR3: CASSSGGRADTQYF
length: 14; V: TRBV6-5; J: TRBJ1-1; CDR3: CASRQGSSHTEAFF
length: 15; V: TRBV4-3; J: TRBJ2-7; CDR3: CASSQVSGSSYEQYF
length: 13; V: TRBV6-5; J: TRBJ2-5; CDR3: CASSNQGVETQYF
length: 13; V: TRBV19; J: TRBJ2-1; CDR3: CASTGTRGNEQFF
length: 16; V: TRBV6-6; J: TRBJ2-2; CDR3: CASSSSAGGGTGELFF
length: 14; V: TRBV5-5; J: TRBJ1-5; CDR3: CASSPDRAHQPQHF
length: 13; V: TRBV5-1; J: TRBJ1-2; CDR3: CASSLEPQFGYTF
length: 15; V: TRBV27; J: TRBJ1-1; CDR3: CASSLSRVENTEAFF
length: 14; V: TRBV9; J: TRBJ1-5; CDR3: CASSGGGVDQPQHF
length: 13; V: TRBV18; J: TRBJ1-6; CDR3: CASSPGGDSPLHF
length: 18; V: TRBV7-8; J: TRBJ2-7; CDR3: CASSPDYLLAGEYGLQYF
length: 15; V: TRBV7-2; J: TRBJ1-6; CDR3: CASSLGLGRPFALHF
length: 14; V: TRBV30; J: TRBJ1-2; CDR3: CAWSSPRYNYGYTF
length: 13; V: TRBV3-1/TRBV3-2; J: TRBJ1-2; CDR3: CASSVGQNYGYTF
length: 13; V: TRBV5-8; J: TRBJ1-1; CDR3: CASSLSKNTEAFF
length: 15; V: TRBV5-4; J: TRBJ1-6; CDR3: CASSPDRVHNSPLHF
length: 13; V: TRBV11-3; J: TRBJ2-1; CDR3: CASSLDRLEAQFF
length: 15; V: TRBV19; J: TRBJ1-1; CDR3: CASSPQSSMNTEAFF